One sample yielded the 15 T cell receptor beta chains listed below, sequenced in a study of Graves' ophthalmopathy and Graves' hyperthyroidism. CDR3 regions of TCR beta were amplified from RNA transcripts. RT-PCR was first run with HTBI primers, then multiplex PCR in a second round. Each CDR3 protein is one row after TCRdb ran MiXCR on the multiplex PCR reads. The sample lists about half a million distinct CDR3 sequences; approximately 14% were seen once. Sequenced material: blood. The receptors come from a woman between 25 and 40 years old with Graves' ophthalmopathy.

This clonotype was seen ten or more times. The chain carries TRBV24-1 and TRBJ2-5; D unresolved. Germline assignment: CDR1 KGHDR and CDR2 SFDVKD. Trimming took off 2 bases at V and 2 bases at J, with 8 bases between the two ends. The CDR3 extends over 14 amino acids. The CDR3 DNA reads as TGTGCCACCAGTGATTGGGGTGGGCAAGAGACCCAGTACTTC. Protein sequence: CATSDWGGQETQYF.

This clonotype was seen repeatedly, ten times or more. A much more abundant neighbour one base away suggests this may be a read error. V gene TRBV9 combines with J gene TRBJ1-2; D remains ambiguous. The CDR3 consists of 13 residues. CDR1 and CDR2 (germline): SGDLS, YYNGEE. Trimming took 0 bases from V and 0 from J, leaving 3 bases between them. The CDR3 is CASSVESNYGYTF. In nucleotides, the CDR3 is TGTGCCAGCAGCGTAGAGTCTAACTATGGCTACACCTTC.

V is TRBV27 and J is TRBJ1-1, with D possibly being TRBD1 (5 bases). CDR1 and CDR2 (germline): MNHEY, SMNVEV (reference sequence). The V gene lost 7 bases and the J gene lost 0 bases, with 15 bases spanning the gap. CDR3 size: 15 residues. The CDR3 DNA reads as TGTGCCAGCATCGGGGCGCGGGGGATGAACACTGAAGCTTTCTTT. Translation: CASIGARGMNTEAFF.

Ten or more counts support this clonotype. The CDR3 does not end in the conserved phenylalanine or tryptophan, so this is likely a read error. The rearrangement links TRBV27 to TRBJ1-2; TRBD1 aligns across 9 bases. Germline-derived CDR1 and CDR2 are MNHEY and SMNVEV (reference sequence). The junction had 3 bases not matched to a gene; V was cut back by 5 bases and J by 2 bases. This CDR3 spans 14 amino acids. CDR3 nucleotides: TGTGCCAGCAGTCTTGGGACAGGGAACTATGGCTACACCCTC. This sequence encodes CASSLGTGNYGYTL.

In this sample, this clonotype turned up many times. This chain joins TRBV28 and TRBJ1-2, with D possibly TRBD1 on 6 matching bases. This CDR3 spans 13 amino acids. The germline V and J ends were trimmed by 11 bases and 1 base, with 14 bases remaining between them. Germline-derived CDR1 and CDR2 are MDHEN and SYDVKM. The CDR3 protein is CAEGGRDNYGYTF. For the CDR3, the DNA is TGTGCCGAGGGGGGACGAGATAACTATGGCTACACCTTC.

This clonotype has ten or more counts. The V and J genes are TRBV6-5 and TRBJ2-2; D is uncertain. V dropped 7 bases and J dropped 6 bases, with 12 bases sitting between them. The CDR3 is 13 residues long. The V gene's germline CDR1 is MNHEY and CDR2 SVGAGI. The chain's CDR3 is CASIRDPAGELFF. The CDR3 DNA follows: TGTGCCAGCATTAGAGACCCAGCCGGGGAGCTGTTTTTT.

Many counts were recorded for this clonotype. The chain has TRBV28 and TRBJ1-2; TRBD1 agrees at 10 bases. J lost 4 bases, V lost 11 bases, and 7 bases had no gene match. Germline loops: CDR1 MDHEN, CDR2 SYDVKM. This CDR3 is built from 13 residues. The CDR3 reads CAAGRTGGYGYTF. CDR3 coding DNA: TGTGCCGCCGGCCGGACAGGGGGCTATGGCTACACCTTC.

Many counts were recorded for this clonotype. The V and J genes are TRBV12-3 or TRBV12-4 and TRBJ2-5; tentative D call: TRBD1 (5 bases). V gave up 7 bases and J gave up 3 bases, with 9 bases separating them. This CDR3 is 12 amino acids long. The CDR3 DNA follows: TGTGCCAGCACGACAGTTAAAGAGACCCAGTACTTC. Amino acid sequence: CASTTVKETQYF.

The sample holds many counts of this clonotype. CDR3 DNA sequence: TGTGCCAGCACGGGCGTAATCTCCTACGAGCAGTACTTC. Translated: CASTGVISYEQYF. The rearrangement uses TRBV28 and TRBJ2-7, with D unclear. CDR1 and CDR2 from the germline V gene are MDHEN and SYDVKM. V shed 7 bases and J shed 0 bases, with 10 bases lying between them. The CDR3 is 13 residues long. The full variable domain, in which reference TRBV28 and TRBJ2-7 provide the parts outside the CDR3, is DVKVTQSSRYLVKRTGEKVFLECVQDMDHENMFWYRQDPGLGLRLIYFSYDVKMKEKGDIPEGYSVSREKKERFSLILESASTNQTSMYLCASTGVISYEQYFGPGTRLTVT.

The chain couples TRBV6-1 to TRBJ2-5; 14 bases fit TRBD2. This CDR3 has 15 residues. J gave up 3 bases and V 7 bases, and 4 bases lay outside the gene matches. Germline CDR1 is MNHNS and CDR2 is SASEGT. The CDR3 protein is CASTRLAGGKETQYF. CDR3 nucleotides: TGTGCCAGCACTAGACTAGCGGGGGGGAAAGAGACCCAGTACTTC.

This clonotype appeared many times. This CDR3 is CASSSAGKETQYF. CDR3 sequence (DNA): TGTGCCAGCAGTTCAGCGGGAAAAGAGACCCAGTACTTC. The chain couples TRBV6-2 or TRBV6-3 to TRBJ2-5; 7 bases map to TRBD2. The junction had 2 bases not matched to a gene; V was cut back by 4 bases and J by 3 bases. CDR1 is MNHEY, CDR2 SVGEGT, per germline. This CDR3 comprises 13 residues.

V gene TRBV12-3 or TRBV12-4 combines with J gene TRBJ1-5; no clear D gene. The CDR3 runs to 16 residues. V lost 1 base and J 1 base, leaving 11 bases between the germline ends. The CDR3 protein is CASSLGGLTSNQPQHF. Here the CDR3 DNA reads TGTGCCAGCAGTTTAGGTGGGCTGACAAGCAATCAGCCCCAGCATTTT.

This clonotype appeared many times. The chain joins TRBV4-1 to TRBJ2-5, with D perhaps matching TRBD2 (5 bases). The CDR3 extends over 14 amino acids. CDR1 and CDR2 (germline): MGHRA, YSYEKL. Trimming took 0 bases from V and 5 from J, leaving 10 bases between them. This CDR3 is CASSQEIALETQYF. The CDR3 DNA follows: TGCGCCAGCAGCCAAGAAATAGCGTTGGAGACCCAGTACTTC.

Many counts were recorded for this clonotype. V and J are TRBV15 and TRBJ2-7; 9 nucleotides agree with TRBD2. Unmatched junction bases numbered 9, after V lost 3 bases and J lost 9 bases. CDR3 length equals 14 residues. Per germline, CDR1 LNHNV and CDR2 YYDKDF (reference sequence). Here the CDR3 reads CATSSGIAGAPQYF. In DNA, the CDR3 is TGTGCCACCAGCAGCGGGATAGCGGGGGCCCCGCAGTACTTC.

The chain is built from TRBV11-2 and TRBJ2-5; 13 bases are a match to TRBD2. This CDR3 has 19 amino acids. The J segment lost 12 bases and the V segment lost 0 bases, leaving 19 bases of the junction unmatched. CDR1 and CDR2 (germline): SGHAT, FQNNGV. The CDR3 here is CASSLDSWGTSGVSQTEYF. In DNA form, the CDR3 reads TGTGCCAGCAGCTTAGACAGTTGGGGGACTAGCGGGGTTTCGCAGACGGAGTACTTC.